The 24 T cell receptor beta chains below all came from one sample that was sequenced in a study of blood T cell repertoires in COVID-19. The repertoire was sequenced with immunoSEQ multiplex PCR; TCRdb's copy has only in-frame clones and lacks some. This table has around 260,000 clones, 89% appearing once. Sequencing was carried out using peripheral blood. The receptors stem from a woman between 40 and 55 years old who had recovered from COVID-19.

The CDR3 loop is CAINPGTSGYNEQFF. The CDR3 DNA sequence: TGTGCCATCAATCCTGGGACTAGCGGTTACAATGAGCAGTTCTTC. The chain is built from TRBV10-3 and TRBJ2-1, with 11 positions matching TRBD2. The CDR3 consists of 15 residues. The V gene end was trimmed by 7 bases and the J gene end by 4 bases; junction bases not matched to a gene: 6. From germline, CDR1 is ENHRY and CDR2 SYGVKD.

This chain links TRBV6-6 with TRBJ2-7; TRBD1 aligns across 7 bases. CDR3 size: 15 residues. The V segment lost 2 bases and the J segment 4 bases; nucleotides outside the gene matches: 8. Looked up from germline, CDR1 is MNHNY and CDR2 is SVGAGI (reference sequence). The CDR3 DNA follows: TGTGCCAGCAGTTACCTGGACAGGTCGGGGTACGAGCAGTACTTC. Protein: CASSYLDRSGYEQYF.

The CDR3 region has the DNA TGTGCCAGTAGGACTAGCGGTCTGTGGAATGAGCAGTTCTTC. Translation: CASRTSGLWNEQFF. The rearrangement links TRBV19 to TRBJ2-1, with 9 bases that match TRBD2. Germline CDR1 LNHDA, CDR2 SQIVND (reference sequence). The CDR3 sequence is 14 residues long. Losses at the gene ends were 6 bases for V and 7 bases for J; bases not matched to a gene: 7.

The V call is TRBV29-1, the J call TRBJ2-7; D is possibly TRBD2 (5 bases). The CDR3 consists of 13 residues. V was trimmed by 3 bases and J by 5 bases, leaving 14 bases between them. Germline loops: CDR1 SQVTM, CDR2 ANQGSEA. The CDR3 spells CSVELEATNEQYF. The CDR3 region has the DNA TGCAGCGTTGAGCTGGAGGCCACCAACGAGCAGTACTTC.

The chain uses TRBV19 and TRBJ2-1; 7 bases agree with TRBD1. Germline-derived CDR1 and CDR2 are LNHDA and SQIVND (reference sequence). V trimming: 0 bases; J trimming: 2 bases; junction bases outside the gene matches: 1. CDR3 length: 15 residues. The CDR3 nucleotides read TGTGCCAGTAGTATAGAACAGGGGACCTACAATGAGCAGTTCTTC. It specifies CASSIEQGTYNEQFF.

The rearrangement links TRBV27 to TRBJ2-3, with D possibly matching TRBD1 (6 bases). The CDR3 contains 17 residues. V lost 8 bases to trimming and J lost 0 bases, with 21 bases between them. The germline CDR1 and CDR2 sequences are MNHEY and SMNVEV (reference sequence). CDR3 residues: CASATSVDTGSTDTQYF. CDR3 nucleotide sequence: TGTGCCAGCGCTACCTCCGTCGATACAGGGAGCACAGATACGCAGTATTTT.

The chain couples TRBV9 to TRBJ2-2; TRBD2 matches 12 bases. The germline gives CDR1 SGDLS, CDR2 YYNGEE. The V and J ends lost 0 bases and 4 bases, in that order; junction bases with no gene match: 1. The CDR3 is made up of 16 amino acids. CDR3 bases: TGTGCCAGCAGCGTAGTGGGACTAGCGGGCACCGGGGAGCTGTTTTTT. Protein: CASSVVGLAGTGELFF.

The chain links TRBV30 to TRBJ1-1; D may be TRBD1 (6 bases). Trimming left V 4 bases short and J 1 base short, with 13 bases between. Per germline, CDR1 GTSNPN and CDR2 SVGIG (reference sequence). The length of the CDR3 is 14 residues. CDR3 in DNA: TGTGCCTGGAAGGACAGCCCGGGGAACACTGAAGCTTTCTTT. Encoded protein: CAWKDSPGNTEAFF.

V and J are TRBV5-5 and TRBJ2-7, with 8 bases fitting TRBD2. From germline, CDR1 is SGHKS and CDR2 YYEKEE (reference sequence). With 0 bases clipped from V and 0 bases from J, the junction kept 8 bases outside the gene matches. This CDR3 has 17 amino acids. CDR3 amino acids: CASSLAGAGGGSYEQYF. As DNA, the CDR3 is TGTGCCAGCAGCTTGGCCGGGGCGGGAGGCGGCTCCTACGAGCAGTACTTC.

The chain joins TRBV28 to TRBJ2-7; 9 positions agree with TRBD1. Germline lookup yields CDR1 MDHEN and CDR2 SYDVKM. Trimming removed 5 bases from V and 5 bases from J; junction bases left unmatched: 4. The CDR3 length is 13 residues. The CDR3 region is CASSDRGDHEQYF. The CDR3 coding sequence is TGTGCCAGCAGTGACAGGGGGGACCACGAGCAGTACTTC.

This rearrangement joins TRBV7-9 to TRBJ1-2; 9 nucleotides agree with TRBD1. CDR1 SEHNR and CDR2 FQNEAQ come from the germline V gene (reference sequence). This CDR3 has 14 amino acids. V trimming: 4 bases; J trimming: 4 bases; junction bases outside the gene matches: 4. The CDR3 loop reads CASSSQGAVYGYTF. Written as DNA, the CDR3 is TGTGCCAGCAGCTCACAGGGGGCGGTCTATGGCTACACCTTC.

The V and J genes are TRBV19 and TRBJ1-6; D is perhaps TRBD1 (6 bases). The V end lost 3 bases, the J end lost 5 bases, and 29 bases lay between the germline ends. There are 21 residues in the CDR3. Per the germline V gene, CDR1 is LNHDA and CDR2 is SQIVND (reference sequence). CDR3 loop: CASSIPGPLAKGGVHNSPLHF. The CDR3 DNA is TGTGCCAGTAGTATCCCGGGACCTCTAGCAAAGGGGGGGGTCCATAATTCACCCCTCCACTTT. Together with reference TRBV19 and TRBJ1-6, the CDR3 gives the full variable domain: DGGITQSPKYLFRKEGQNVTLSCEQNLNHDAMYWYRQDPGQGLRLIYYSQIVNDFQKGDIAEGYSVSREKKESFPLTVTSAQKNPTAFYLCASSIPGPLAKGGVHNSPLHFGNGTRLTVT.

The chain is built from TRBV2 and TRBJ2-1; 14 nucleotides line up with TRBD2. This CDR3 is 15 amino acids long. Germline V gives CDR1 SNHLY, CDR2 FYNNEI. Trimming removed 6 bases from V and 9 bases from J; junction bases left unmatched: 7. For the CDR3, the DNA is TGTGCCAGCAGGCCAAGACTAGCGGGAGGGCCTGAGCAGTTCTTC. The encoded protein is CASRPRLAGGPEQFF.

The chain employs TRBV7-8 and TRBJ2-1; 9 nucleotides align to TRBD2. V shed 5 bases and J 4 bases; nucleotides not matched to a gene: 6. Per the germline V gene, CDR1 is SGHVS and CDR2 is FQNEAQ. The CDR3 is 15 amino acids. The CDR3 bases are TGTGCCAGCAGCGTTCTAGCGGGATTTTACAATGAGCAGTTCTTC. Protein: CASSVLAGFYNEQFF.

The rearrangement joins TRBV30 to TRBJ1-5, with 7 bases matching TRBD1. This CDR3 has 15 residues. Per the germline V gene, CDR1 is GTSNPN and CDR2 is SVGIG (reference sequence). Trimming removed 1 base from V and 1 base from J; junction bases left unmatched: 4. The CDR3 is CAWSGTDRSNQPQHF. The CDR3 DNA sequence: TGTGCCTGGAGTGGAACGGACAGGAGCAATCAGCCCCAGCATTTT.

This clone came up once. The chain employs TRBV7-9 and TRBJ2-7; 7 bases match TRBD2. Germline V CDR1 and CDR2: SEHNR, FQNEAQ (reference sequence). This CDR3 has 14 amino acids. The ends lost 1 base at V and 3 bases at J; junction bases unmatched: 3. Written as DNA, the CDR3 is TGTGCCAGCAGCTTAGGCGGGAGTGGCTACGAGCAGTACTTC. Translating gives CASSLGGSGYEQYF.

This clone was recorded a few times. J is TRBJ1-1 and V is TRBV11-3; D possibly corresponds to TRBD1 (6 bases). The CDR3 is 14 residues long. The V end lost 3 bases, the J end lost 5 bases, and 13 bases lay between the germline ends. The germline V gene has CDR1 SGHNT and CDR2 YENEEA. CDR3 DNA sequence: TGTGCCAGCAGCTTGGAACAGGGTCAGACTGAAGCTTTCTTT. This codes for CASSLEQGQTEAFF.

The gene calls are TRBV21-1 and TRBJ2-1; TRBD2, the table's D call, was not compared with the DNA. TRBV21-1 is a listed pseudogene. CDR3 length: 16 residues. The CDR3 sequence: CASSDGAGGGPNEQFF. The DNA for the CDR3 is TGTGCCAGCAGCGACGGAGCGGGAGGGGGCCCCAATGAGCAGTTCTTC.

CDR3 nucleotide sequence: TGTGCCAGCAGTGAACCGGGGGTGGGTAACACTGAAGCTTTCTTT. This sequence encodes CASSEPGVGNTEAFF. The rearrangement links TRBV6-1 to TRBJ1-1; weak D call: TRBD1 (5 bases). The CDR3 runs 15 residues. V was cut by 2 bases and J by 2 bases, with 12 bases left in between. From germline, CDR1 is MNHNS and CDR2 SASEGT.

V is TRBV19 and J is TRBJ1-6; 10 bases align to TRBD1. CDR3 length: 13 residues. CDR1 LNHDA and CDR2 SQIVND come from the germline V gene (reference sequence). Trimming removed 9 bases from V and 8 bases from J; junction bases left unmatched: 4. The CDR3 DNA reads TGTGCCAGCTCGGGACAGGGGCATTCACCCCTCCACTTT. This codes for CASSGQGHSPLHF. Drawing the rest from reference TRBV19 and TRBJ1-6, the complete variable domain is DGGITQSPKYLFRKEGQNVTLSCEQNLNHDAMYWYRQDPGQGLRLIYYSQIVNDFQKGDIAEGYSVSREKKESFPLTVTSAQKNPTAFYLCASSGQGHSPLHFGNGTRLTVT.

V is TRBV20-1 and J is TRBJ1-5; no firm D call. CDR3 length equals 13 residues. Trimming pared 3 bases from V and 5 bases from J, leaving 11 bases between. The germline CDR1 and CDR2 sequences are DFQATT and SNEGSKA (reference sequence). CDR3 nucleotide sequence: TGCAGTGCTAGTTCATCCCGGGATCAGCCCCAGCATTTT. This codes for CSASSSRDQPQHF.

This clone appeared once. V and J are TRBV6-5 and TRBJ1-3; no reliable D call. This CDR3 has 11 amino acids. Looked up from germline, CDR1 is MNHEY and CDR2 is SVGAGI. Deletions cut 3 bases from V and 11 bases from J, with 8 bases between. The CDR3 loop is CASSYPLPIYF. CDR3 bases: TGTGCCAGCAGTTATCCCCTCCCCATATATTTT.

The J gene is TRBJ2-2, the V gene TRBV15, with 9 bases identical to TRBD2. Looked up from germline, CDR1 is LNHNV and CDR2 is YYDKDF (reference sequence). CDR3 length: 16 residues. Trimming at V came to 1 base and at J to 7 bases, leaving 7 bases not matched to a gene. This chain's CDR3 is CATSRATSGRGGELFF. CDR3 nucleotide sequence: TGTGCCACCAGCAGAGCGACTAGCGGTCGGGGCGGGGAGCTGTTTTTT.

The CDR3 DNA follows: TGCGCCAGCAGCTCAATTGGCGGACTCATCTCGAGTAGCAATGAGCAGTTCTTC. Translating it yields CASSSIGGLISSSNEQFF. The rearrangement uses TRBV4-1 and TRBJ2-1; tentatively, D is TRBD2 (5 bases). Between the trimmed V and J ends, which lost 5 bases and 6 bases, there was a span of 26 bases. CDR3 length: 18 residues. Looked up from germline, CDR1 is MGHRA and CDR2 is YSYEKL.